One sample yielded the 14 T cell receptor beta chains listed below, sequenced in a study of blood T cells in healthy people across ages. For the second PCR, which ran for roughly 7 to 11 cycles, a sample-barcoded 5' primer and a J-beta primer mix were used. TCRdb independently ran MiXCR on the 5' RACE reads; one entry per CDR3 protein. The sample holds roughly 680,000 distinct CDR3 sequences; over 40% are singletons and the top ten take approximately 13%. The specimen was blood. These receptors all stem from a woman over 75 in good health.

A note on this clonotype: Being one base from a much bigger clone, this may be a read error. V is TRBV24-1 and J is TRBJ2-7; 12 positions agree with TRBD2. Germline assignment: CDR1 KGHDR and CDR2 SFDVKD. This CDR3 is built from 15 residues. Losses at the gene ends were 10 bases for V and 7 bases for J; bases not matched to a gene: 13. CDR3 protein: CATSTSGGLLNEQYF. For the CDR3, the DNA is TGTGCCACAAGCACTAGCGGGGGGTTGCTAAATGAGCAGTACTTC.

The chain is built from TRBV18 and TRBJ1-5; D uncertain. The CDR3 is 15 residues long. Germline assignment: CDR1 KGHSH and CDR2 LQKENI. V was shortened by 4 bases and J by 0 bases, with 10 bases between the two germline ends. The CDR3 DNA is TGTGCCAGCTCACTTTCGGACGATAGCAATCAGCCCCAGCATTTT. Residues: CASSLSDDSNQPQHF.

CDR3 amino acids: CSARDNQPQHF. Written as DNA, the CDR3 is TGCAGTGCTAGAGACAATCAGCCCCAGCATTTT. The chain links TRBV20-1 to TRBJ1-5; D is undetermined. Between the trimmed V and J ends, which lost 0 bases and 3 bases, there was a span of 0 bases. Germline-derived CDR1 and CDR2 are DFQATT and SNEGSKA (reference sequence). This CDR3 has 11 residues.

The chain links TRBV7-9 to TRBJ2-5; TRBD2 is a possible D gene (5 bases). CDR1 SEHNR and CDR2 FQNEAQ come from the germline V gene (reference sequence). V was cut by 5 bases and J by 5 bases, with 15 bases left in between. The CDR3 sequence is 14 residues long. CDR3 DNA: TGTGCCAGCAGCACCCCCTGGACGGGGGAGACCCAGTACTTC. Its translation: CASSTPWTGETQYF.

The table lists this clonotype with a count of one. The genes are TRBV5-1 and TRBJ2-2; 7 bases line up with TRBD2. J was trimmed by 0 bases and V by 3 bases; bases with no gene match: 5. Germline V gene lookup returns CDR1 SGHRS and CDR2 YFSETQ. The CDR3 is made up of 16 amino acids. The CDR3 protein is CASSSGTIPNTGELFF. The CDR3 region has the DNA TGCGCCAGCAGCTCGGGGACTATCCCGAACACCGGGGAGCTGTTTTTT. Together with reference TRBV5-1 and TRBJ2-2, the CDR3 gives the full variable domain: KAGVTQTPRYLIKTRGQQVTLSCSPISGHRSVSWYQQTPGQGLQFLFEYFSETQRNKGNFPGRFSGRQFSNSRSEMNVSTLELGDSALYLCASSSGTIPNTGELFFGEGSRLTVL.

J is TRBJ2-1 and V is TRBV20-1; D not resolved. Trimming removed 0 bases from V and 7 bases from J, with 13 bases in between. In germline, CDR1 is DFQATT, CDR2 SNEGSKA (reference sequence). CDR3 length: 14 residues. This CDR3 is CSARDPRVSNEQFF. CDR3 bases: TGCAGTGCTAGAGACCCCCGGGTATCTAATGAGCAGTTCTTC.

The rearrangement joins TRBV9 to TRBJ1-4; the D is unclear. The V gene lost 3 bases and the J gene lost 8 bases, with 14 bases spanning the gap. Germline V gives CDR1 SGDLS, CDR2 YYNGEE. The CDR3 contains 14 residues. CDR3 amino acids: CASSGGPSAEKLFF. DNA of the CDR3: TGTGCCAGCAGCGGCGGGCCCTCAGCGGAAAAACTGTTTTTT.

The chain is built from TRBV29-1 and TRBJ2-7; D may be TRBD1 (5 bases). Trimming removed 5 bases at V and 5 bases at J, with 13 bases between. Germline values: CDR1 SQVTM, CDR2 ANQGSEA. This CDR3 comprises 12 residues. CDR3 sequence: CSVRPPGNEQYF. The CDR3 region has the DNA TGCAGCGTTCGGCCCCCAGGGAACGAGCAGTACTTC.

This clonotype occurred many times. The rearrangement links TRBV7-9 to TRBJ2-5; 11 bases are a match to TRBD1. J was trimmed by 5 bases and V by 3 bases; bases with no gene match: 5. CDR1 and CDR2 from the germline V gene are SEHNR and FQNEAQ (reference sequence). The CDR3 totals 15 residues. CDR3 DNA sequence: TGTGCCAGCAGCTTCGGACAGGGGGCAGGGGAGACCCAGTACTTC. Translating gives CASSFGQGAGETQYF.

On this clonotype: The junction and the germline gene differ at one end; a read error may be behind it. This chain uses TRBV12-3 or TRBV12-4 with TRBJ2-3, with TRBD2 matching 8 bases. CDR3 length: 15 amino acids. The CDR3: CASSPRRAGADMQYF. In nucleotides, the CDR3 is TGTGCCAGCAGCCCCCGAAGAGCGGGAGCAGATATGCAGTATTTT.

This clonotype was seen ten or more times. This sequence joins TRBV7-9 and TRBJ2-6; D perhaps matches TRBD2 (5 bases). The V gene lost 4 bases and the J gene lost 0 bases, with 7 bases spanning the gap. Germline assignment: CDR1 SEHNR and CDR2 FQNEAQ (reference sequence). There are 15 residues in the CDR3. DNA for the CDR3: TGTGCCAGCAGCTCGGGGAACTCTGGGGCCAACGTCCTGACTTTC. Protein sequence: CASSSGNSGANVLTF. The full variable domain, completed using reference TRBV7-9 and TRBJ2-6, is DTGVSQNPRHKITKRGQNVTFRCDPISEHNRLYWYRQTLGQGPEFLTYFQNEAQLEKSRLLSDRFSAERPKGSFSTLEIQRTEQGDSAMYLCASSSGNSGANVLTFGAGSRLTVL.

About this clonotype itself: With a much larger clone just one base away, this may be a read error. This chain links TRBV9 with TRBJ2-5; 10 bases agree with TRBD2. Germline lookup yields CDR1 SGDLS and CDR2 YYNGEE. The length of the CDR3 is 16 residues. With V trimmed by 1 base and J by 11 bases, 14 bases remained unmatched. The CDR3 protein is CASSVLGGLAMNEQYF. The CDR3 bases are TGTGCCAGCAGCGTACTAGGGGGACTAGCGATGAATGAGCAGTACTTC.

CDR3 protein: CASRSTGVSGANVLTF. The CDR3 nucleotides are TGTGCCAGCAGGTCCACAGGCGTCTCTGGGGCCAACGTCCTGACTTTC. V is TRBV5-6 and J is TRBJ2-6, with D possibly TRBD1 on 5 matching bases. This CDR3 spans 16 amino acids. Germline V CDR1 and CDR2: SGHDT, YYEEEE. V gave up 5 bases and J gave up 0 bases, with 12 bases separating them.

The chain couples TRBV14 to TRBJ2-1, with 9 bases identical to TRBD2. The length of the CDR3 is 14 residues. Germline lookup yields CDR1 SGHDN and CDR2 FVKESK. Trimming cost V 4 bases and J 13 bases; bases outside gene matches: 11. The CDR3 loop is CASSPSSGTETQFF. CDR3 coding DNA: TGTGCCAGCAGCCCATCTAGCGGGACAGAGACCCAGTTCTTC.